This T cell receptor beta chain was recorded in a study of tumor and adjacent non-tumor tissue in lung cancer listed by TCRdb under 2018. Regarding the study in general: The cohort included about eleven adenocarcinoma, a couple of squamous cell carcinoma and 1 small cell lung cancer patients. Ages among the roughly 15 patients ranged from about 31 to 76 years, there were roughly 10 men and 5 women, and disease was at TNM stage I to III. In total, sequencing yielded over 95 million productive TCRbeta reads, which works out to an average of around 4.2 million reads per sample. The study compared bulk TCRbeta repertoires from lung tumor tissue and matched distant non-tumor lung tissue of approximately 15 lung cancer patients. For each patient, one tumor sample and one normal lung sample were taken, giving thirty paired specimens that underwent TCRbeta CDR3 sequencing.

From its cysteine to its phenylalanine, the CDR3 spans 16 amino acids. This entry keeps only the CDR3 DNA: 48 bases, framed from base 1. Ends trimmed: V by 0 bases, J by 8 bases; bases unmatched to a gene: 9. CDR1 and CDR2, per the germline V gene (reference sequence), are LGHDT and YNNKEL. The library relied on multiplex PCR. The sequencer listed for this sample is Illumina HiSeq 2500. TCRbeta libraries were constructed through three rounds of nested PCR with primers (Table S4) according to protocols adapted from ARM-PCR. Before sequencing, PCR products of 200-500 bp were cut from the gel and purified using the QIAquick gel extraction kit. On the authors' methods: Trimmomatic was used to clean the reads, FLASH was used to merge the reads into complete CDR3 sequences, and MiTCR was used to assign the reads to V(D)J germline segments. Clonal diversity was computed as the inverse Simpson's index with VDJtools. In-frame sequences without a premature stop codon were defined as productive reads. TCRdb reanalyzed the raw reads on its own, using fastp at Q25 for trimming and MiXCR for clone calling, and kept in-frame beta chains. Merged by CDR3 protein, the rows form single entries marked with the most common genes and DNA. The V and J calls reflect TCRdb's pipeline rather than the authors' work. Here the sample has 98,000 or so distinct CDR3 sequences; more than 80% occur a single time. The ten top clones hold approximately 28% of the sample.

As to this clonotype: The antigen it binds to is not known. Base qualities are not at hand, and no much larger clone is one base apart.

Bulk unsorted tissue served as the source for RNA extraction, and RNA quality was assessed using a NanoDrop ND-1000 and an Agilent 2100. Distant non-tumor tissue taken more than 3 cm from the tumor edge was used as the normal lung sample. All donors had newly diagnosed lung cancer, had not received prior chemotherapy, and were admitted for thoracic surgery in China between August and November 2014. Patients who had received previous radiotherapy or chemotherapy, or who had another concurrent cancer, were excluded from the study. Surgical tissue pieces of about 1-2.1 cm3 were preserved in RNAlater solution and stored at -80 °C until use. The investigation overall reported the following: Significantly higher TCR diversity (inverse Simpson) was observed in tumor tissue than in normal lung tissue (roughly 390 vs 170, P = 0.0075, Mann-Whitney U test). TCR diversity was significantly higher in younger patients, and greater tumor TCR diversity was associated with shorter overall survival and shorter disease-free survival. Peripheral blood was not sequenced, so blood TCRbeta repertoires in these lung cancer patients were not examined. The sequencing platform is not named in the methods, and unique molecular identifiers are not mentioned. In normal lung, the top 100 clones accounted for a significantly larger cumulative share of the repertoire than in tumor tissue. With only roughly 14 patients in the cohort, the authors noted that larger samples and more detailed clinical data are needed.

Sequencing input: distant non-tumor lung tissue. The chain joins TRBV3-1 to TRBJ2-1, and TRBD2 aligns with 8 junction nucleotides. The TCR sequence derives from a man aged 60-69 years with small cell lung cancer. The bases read TGTGCCAGCAGCCAAGATTCTAGCGGGTGGAGCCATGAGCAGTTCTTC. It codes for CASSQDSSGWSHEQFF.